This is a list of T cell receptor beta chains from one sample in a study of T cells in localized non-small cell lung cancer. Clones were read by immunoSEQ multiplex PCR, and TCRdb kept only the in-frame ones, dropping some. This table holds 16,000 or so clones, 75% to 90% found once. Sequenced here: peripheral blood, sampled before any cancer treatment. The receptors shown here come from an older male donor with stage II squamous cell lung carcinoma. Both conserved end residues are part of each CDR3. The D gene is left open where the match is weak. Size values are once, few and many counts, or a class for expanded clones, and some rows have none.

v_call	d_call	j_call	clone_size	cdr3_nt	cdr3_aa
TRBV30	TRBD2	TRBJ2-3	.	TGTGCCTGGAGTGTCCGGGGTAGCGGGAGCTATAGCACAGATACGCAGTATTTT	CAWSVRGSGSYSTDTQYF
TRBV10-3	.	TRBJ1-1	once	TGTGCCATCAGTGACCCCCGGGTCAGCACGGCTTTCTTT	CAISDPRVSTAFF
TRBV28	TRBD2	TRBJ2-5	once	TGTGCCAGCAGCCGACTAGCGGGAGGGCCCTACGTGGGGGGAGAGACCCAGTACTTC	CASSRLAGGPYVGGETQYF
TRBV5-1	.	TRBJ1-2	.	TGCGCCAGCAGCTACTCGTACGCGGGCTTGAGTCAGGGCTACACCTTC	CASSYSYAGLSQGYTF
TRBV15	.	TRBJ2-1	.	TGTGCCACCAGCAGCCCCAGTAGCACGTTCTACAATGAGCAGTTCTTC	CATSSPSSTFYNEQFF
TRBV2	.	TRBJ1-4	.	TGTGCCAGCTGCCGGGACGTCTCTAATGAAAAACTGTTTTTT	CASCRDVSNEKLFF
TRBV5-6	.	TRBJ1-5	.	TGTGCCAGCAGCCTGGGGTGGCAGGGCGGCAATCAGCCCCAGCATTTT	CASSLGWQGGNQPQHF
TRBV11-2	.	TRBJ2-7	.	TGTGCCAGCAGCTTCGGTAGTTATGGGTCCTACGAGCAGTACTTC	CASSFGSYGSYEQYF
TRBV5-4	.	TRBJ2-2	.	TGTGCCAGCAGCTACGGGAGAAGCACCGGGGAGCTGTTTTTT	CASSYGRSTGELFF
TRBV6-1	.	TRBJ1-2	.	TGTGCCAGCAGTGGGGTTTTGTCTGACGGCGGCTGGGGCTACACCTTC	CASSGVLSDGGWGYTF
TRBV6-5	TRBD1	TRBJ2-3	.	TGTGCCAGCAGTTACTCGACAGGGGGGGACGATACGCAGTATTTT	CASSYSTGGDDTQYF
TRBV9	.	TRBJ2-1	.	TGTGCCAGCAGCGTACGTCGAGTGGGAGGAGGTGAGCAGTTCTTC	CASSVRRVGGGEQFF
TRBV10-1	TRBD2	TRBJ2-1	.	TGCGCCAGCAGTGAGTCCCATGGAATTAGCGGGAGGGATTACAATGAGCAGTTCTTC	CASSESHGISGRDYNEQFF
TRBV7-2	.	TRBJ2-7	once	TGTGCCAGCAGCTTAGGGGACGGCGGTCTCTACGAGCAGTACTTC	CASSLGDGGLYEQYF
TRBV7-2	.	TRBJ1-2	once	TGTGCCAGCAGCTTAGAGGATTGGGCGGAGCTCACATACTATGGCTACACCTTC	CASSLEDWAELTYYGYTF
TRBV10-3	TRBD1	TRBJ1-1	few	TGTGCCATCAGTGAAAGACAGGGAGGCACTGAAGCTTTCTTT	CAISERQGGTEAFF
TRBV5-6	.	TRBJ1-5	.	TGTGCCAGCAGCTTGGGGAGCAATCAGCCCCAGCATTTT	CASSLGSNQPQHF
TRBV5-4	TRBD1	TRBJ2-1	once	TGTGCCAGCAGCTTGGGATGGGACAGGGTGTCCTACAATGAGCAGTTCTTC	CASSLGWDRVSYNEQFF
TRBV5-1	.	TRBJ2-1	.	TGCGCCAGCAGCCCCATAACCCTCGACGCATACAATGAGCAGTTCTTC	CASSPITLDAYNEQFF
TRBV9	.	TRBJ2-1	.	TGTGCCAGCAGCGTCGATACTTCCCCCAATGAGCAGTTCTTC	CASSVDTSPNEQFF
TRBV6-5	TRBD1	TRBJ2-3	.	TGTGCCAGCAGTACCGGACAGGGGAACACAGATACGCAGTATTTT	CASSTGQGNTDTQYF
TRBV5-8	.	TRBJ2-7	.	TGTGCCAGCAGCTTTGGGCGGGATTCCTACGAGCAGTACTTC	CASSFGRDSYEQYF
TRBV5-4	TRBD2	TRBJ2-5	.	TGTGCCAGCAGCCCTGGGGGGGGATTGGAGACCCAGTACTTC	CASSPGGGLETQYF
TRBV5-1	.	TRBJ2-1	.	TGCGCCAGCTCGGAGGGTTCTTCCTACAATGAGCAGTTCTTC	CASSEGSSYNEQFF
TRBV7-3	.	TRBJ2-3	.	TGTGCCAGCAGCTTACGGAGACGGACAGATACGCAGTATTTT	CASSLRRRTDTQYF
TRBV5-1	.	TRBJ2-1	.	TGCGCCAGCAGCTTGGTGGCCCCGAATGAGCAGTTCTTC	CASSLVAPNEQFF
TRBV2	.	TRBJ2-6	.	TGTGCCAGCAGGGGAGAGGACAGAGTCAACGTCCTGACTTTC	CASRGEDRVNVLTF
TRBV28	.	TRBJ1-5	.	TGTGCCAGCAGTTTATCGTTCGAAACCCAGCATTTT	CASSLSFETQHF
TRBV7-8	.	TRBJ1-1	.	TGTGCCAGCAGCTCCCTCTATGGGGCGGCGGGCGGGTACACTGAAGCTTTCTTT	CASSSLYGAAGGYTEAFF
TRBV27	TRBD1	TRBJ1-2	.	TGTGCCAGCAGCCTGACAGGGACCCTCAGTGGCTACACCTTC	CASSLTGTLSGYTF
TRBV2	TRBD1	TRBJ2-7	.	TGTGCCAGCAGTAGACAGGGGGCGCAAGAGCAGTACTTC	CASSRQGAQEQYF
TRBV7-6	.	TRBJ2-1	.	TGTGCCAGCAGCTTTGGGCGGAGCTCCTACAATGAGCAGTTCTTC	CASSFGRSSYNEQFF
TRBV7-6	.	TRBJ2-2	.	TGTGCCAGCAGCTTGGAAGGTGCCGGGGAGCTGTTTTTT	CASSLEGAGELFF
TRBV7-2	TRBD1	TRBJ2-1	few	TGTGCCAGCAGCTTTGGGGACAGGTATGAGCAGTTCTTC	CASSFGDRYEQFF
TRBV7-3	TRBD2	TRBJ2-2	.	TGTGCCAGCAGGGGACTAGCGGGGAGGGGGACCGGGGAGCTGTTTTTT	CASRGLAGRGTGELFF
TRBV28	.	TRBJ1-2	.	TGTGCCACCTCCAGAATCGCTGGCTACACCTTC	CATSRIAGYTF